This TCR beta chain is from a study of T cells in Graves' hyperthyroidism and ophthalmopathy. Germline values: CDR1 SNHLY, CDR2 FYNNEI. The CDR3 runs to 14 residues. Trimming removed 1 base at V and 5 bases at J, with 8 bases between. Ophthalmopathy patients had moderate-to-severe active disease, CAS ≥3, NOSPECS ≥4, and disease duration under 3 months. Diagnosis relied on clinical symptoms, serum thyroxine and TRAb, thyroid ultrasound and orbital computed tomography. Amplification targeted TCR beta CDR3 regions from RNA transcripts. During a first-round RT-PCR of the TCR CDR3, the HTBI primer set was used. TCRdb independently ran MiXCR on the multiplex PCR reads; one entry per CDR3 protein. The sample carries fewer than 400,000 distinct CDR3 sequences, about 14% recorded once. Study-wide results and caveats: Model predictions of ophthalmopathy came a median around 7.1 months before onset. Most thyroid clonotypes expanded above 0.001 appeared in blood too.

This clonotype was detected only a few times. Its antigen is not identified. This sequence was found in a man in his fifties or sixties with Graves' ophthalmopathy. The chain has TRBV2 and TRBJ2-2; D call uncertain. Sequenced material: blood. The CDR3 coding sequence is TGTGCCAGCAGTGAAGGGCCGAGGACCGGGGAGCTGTTTTTT. Residues: CASSEGPRTGELFF.